This is a list of T cell receptor beta chains from one sample in a study of T cell responses to AZD1222 COVID-19 vaccine. Method: immunoSEQ multiplex PCR; TCRdb's copy keeps in-frame clones and lacks some. Among 92,000 or so clones listed, 75% to 90% were seen once. The sequenced sample was peripheral blood, obtained 28 days after the second AZD1222 dose. The receptors stem from an adult who received the AZD1222 COVID-19 vaccine. Both conserved end residues are part of each CDR3. The D gene is left open where the match is weak. Size is omitted from some rows. Given values are once, few, many or a class for expanded clones.

V gene	J gene	clone size	D gene	CDR3 DNA	CDR3 protein
TRBV19	TRBJ1-6	few	NA	TGTGCCAGTAGTATTCATGGGGGAGAATCACCCCTCCACTTT	CASSIHGGESPLHF
TRBV5-6	TRBJ2-7	few	TRBD1	TGTGCCAGCAGCTTGGAGCGCGACAGGGTTTTATTCGCCTACGAGCAGTACTTC	CASSLERDRVLFAYEQYF
TRBV18	TRBJ2-3	NA	NA	TGTGCCAGCTCACCGACCTCCCGGGCCAAAGGGGTAGATACGCAGTATTTT	CASSPTSRAKGVDTQYF
TRBV23-1	TRBJ2-7	NA	NA	TGCGCCAGCAGTCGAAGAACCGGGACCGACTACTACGAGCAGTACTTC	CASSRRTGTDYYEQYF
TRBV5-8	TRBJ1-5	NA	NA	TGTGCCAGCAGCTTCGGGTCAGCCAGGATTAGCAATCAGCCCCAGCATTTT	CASSFGSARISNQPQHF
TRBV27	TRBJ2-7	NA	NA	TGTGCCAGCACTTCAGGGGCTGGGGAGCAGTACTTC	CASTSGAGEQYF
TRBV11-2	TRBJ2-3	NA	NA	TGTGCCAGCAGCTTAGTCTGGGGAGATACGCAGTATTTT	CASSLVWGDTQYF
TRBV5-4	TRBJ2-1	NA	NA	TGTGCCAGCAGCTTTACAGGTGAGCAGTTCTTC	CASSFTGEQFF
TRBV5-4	TRBJ1-6	few	NA	TGTGCCAGCAGCTTGGCGGGGTTGAATAATTCACCCCTCCACTTT	CASSLAGLNNSPLHF
TRBV5-6	TRBJ1-2	NA	NA	TGTGCCAGCAGCACATATTGGTACAGGGAATCAGAGGGCTACACCTTC	CASSTYWYRESEGYTF
TRBV12-3/TRBV12-4	TRBJ2-3	NA	NA	TGTGCCAGCAGTTTAATTTTGGCAGATACGCAGTATTTT	CASSLILADTQYF
TRBV4-1	TRBJ1-5	NA	NA	TGCGCCAGCAGCCAGACAGGAAGGGGGGAGTATCAGCCCCAGCATTTT	CASSQTGRGEYQPQHF
TRBV2	TRBJ1-1	NA	NA	TGTGCCAGCAGTGAGCTGGGCCGCGAAGCTTTCTTT	CASSELGREAFF
TRBV19	TRBJ2-7	NA	NA	TGTGCCAGTAGTATGGGGACCTACGAGCAGTACTTC	CASSMGTYEQYF
TRBV9	TRBJ2-2	NA	TRBD1	TGTGCCAGCAGCACCCGGACAGGTTTATTCGGGGAGCTGTTTTTT	CASSTRTGLFGELFF
TRBV10-3	TRBJ1-4	NA	TRBD1	TGTGCCACCACCTCGGGACAGGGGGATACTCAACTGTTTTTT	CATTSGQGDTQLFF
TRBV11-1	TRBJ1-1	NA	NA	TGTGCCAGCAACTTCGGGCAGGGAGGCGCTGAAGCTTTCTTT	CASNFGQGGAEAFF
TRBV27	TRBJ2-2	NA	TRBD2	TGTGCCAGCAGCCCTATCACACGACTAGCAGGGGAGCTGTTTTTT	CASSPITRLAGELFF
TRBV27	TRBJ1-2	NA	NA	TGTGCCAGCAGTTGGAGGGATCGAGATGGCTACACCTTC	CASSWRDRDGYTF
TRBV10-2	TRBJ1-1	NA	NA	TGCGCCAGCAGTGATGTGGGGGGAAGTGAAGCTTTCTTT	CASSDVGGSEAFF
TRBV7-9	TRBJ1-2	NA	NA	TGTGCCAGCAGCCTGGTTGGGAATCCTAACTATGGCTACACCTTC	CASSLVGNPNYGYTF
TRBV12-5	TRBJ2-4	NA	TRBD1	TGTGCTAGTGGTCCAGGGGGAAACATTCAGTACTTC	CASGPGGNIQYF
TRBV7-2	TRBJ1-2	NA	NA	TGTGCCAGCAGCTTGGCAGGGTCGGGTGGCTACACCTTC	CASSLAGSGGYTF
TRBV9	TRBJ1-2	NA	NA	TGTGCCAGCAGCGGCGACAGACTAACCTACTATGGCTACACCTTC	CASSGDRLTYYGYTF
TRBV7-3	TRBJ2-1	NA	NA	TGTGCCAGCAGCTTAACCCTATTGGGGCAGGGCAATGAGCAGTTCTTC	CASSLTLLGQGNEQFF
TRBV7-9	TRBJ1-4	NA	NA	TGTGCCAGCAGCTTTGGGCTGGGCGAAAAACTGTTTTTT	CASSFGLGEKLFF
TRBV5-1	TRBJ2-1	NA	NA	TGCGCCAGCAGCTTCGGGGCTCGAGGATCCTACAATGAGCAGTTCTTC	CASSFGARGSYNEQFF
TRBV11-2	TRBJ1-1	NA	NA	TGTGCCAGCAGCCCACAGAGGAAGAACACTGAAGCTTTCTTT	CASSPQRKNTEAFF
TRBV2	TRBJ1-6	NA	NA	TGTGCCAGCACCAGGACGGATAGCTCCTATAATTCACCCCTCCACTTT	CASTRTDSSYNSPLHF
TRBV27	TRBJ2-1	few	NA	TGTGCCAGCAGCCGTACCGGCCCTAACTACAATGAGCAGTTCTTC	CASSRTGPNYNEQFF
TRBV4-1	TRBJ1-1	NA	NA	TGCGCCAGCAGCCAAGAAACAGGGAACACTGAAGCTTTCTTT	CASSQETGNTEAFF
TRBV6-5	TRBJ1-6	NA	NA	TGTGCCAGCAGCCCAGACAGCCCCTATAATTCACCCCTCCACTTT	CASSPDSPYNSPLHF
TRBV6-4	TRBJ1-6	once	NA	TGTGCCAGCAGTGACTCGCCCGTCGGGGCACCCCTCCACTTT	CASSDSPVGAPLHF
TRBV5-1	TRBJ1-2	few	TRBD1	TGCGCCAGCAGCTTGGGGGACAGGGATTATGGCTACACCTTC	CASSLGDRDYGYTF
TRBV19	TRBJ2-1	NA	NA	TGTGCCAGTAGTATCCCCGGGGAGTCTAATGAGCAGTTCTTC	CASSIPGESNEQFF
TRBV5-4	TRBJ2-2	NA	TRBD2	TGTGCCAGCAGCCTTAGCGGGGGGGCCCCCACCGGGGAGCTGTTTTTT	CASSLSGGAPTGELFF
TRBV12-3/TRBV12-4	TRBJ1-1	NA	NA	TGTGCCAGCAGCCCGCTGGCCACTGAAGCTTTCTTT	CASSPLATEAFF
TRBV4-1	TRBJ1-1	NA	TRBD1	TGCGCCAGCAGCCAACAGGGACAGGGGAACACTGAAGCTTTCTTT	CASSQQGQGNTEAFF
TRBV4-1	TRBJ2-3	few	TRBD2	TGCGCCAGCAGCCTAGCGGGAGGGACAGATACGCAGTATTTT	CASSLAGGTDTQYF
TRBV4-1	TRBJ1-5	NA	NA	TGCGCCAGCAGCCATATACAGGGTAGCAATCAGCCCCAGCATTTT	CASSHIQGSNQPQHF
TRBV7-3	TRBJ1-2	NA	NA	TGTGCCAGCAGCTTAACGGAAGATGCCTTTGGGGCGCATGGCTACACCTTC	CASSLTEDAFGAHGYTF
TRBV6-5	TRBJ2-7	NA	TRBD1	TGTGCCAGCAACTGGGACAGGGCCTACGAGCAGTACTTC	CASNWDRAYEQYF
TRBV18	TRBJ1-1	NA	NA	TGTGCCAGCTCACCCCTTCTCCTGGGGCCCGAACAGGGAGCTTTCTTT	CASSPLLLGPEQGAFF
TRBV6-4	TRBJ1-5	NA	NA	TGTGCCAGCAGTCAGGATGGCAATCAGCCCCAGCATTTT	CASSQDGNQPQHF
TRBV18	TRBJ1-1	NA	NA	TGTGCCAGCTCAACAGGGATTAACACTGAAGCTTTCTTT	CASSTGINTEAFF
TRBV7-6	TRBJ2-1	NA	NA	TGTGCCAGCAGCTTAGCTGGGGGCAATGAGCAGTTCTTC	CASSLAGGNEQFF
TRBV3-1/TRBV3-2	TRBJ1-1	NA	NA	TGTGCCAGCAGCTCCACATTCGAGGGTTTCACTGAAGCTTTCTTT	CASSSTFEGFTEAFF
TRBV7-8	TRBJ1-1	few	NA	TGTGCCAGCAGCTTAGGTACATTCACTGAAGCTTTCTTT	CASSLGTFTEAFF
TRBV29-1	TRBJ2-6	NA	NA	TGCAGTGCTTATATGAACTCTGGGGCCAACGTCCTGACTTTC	CSAYMNSGANVLTF
TRBV7-9	TRBJ2-3	NA	NA	TGTGCCAGCAGCTTCTATGCAGATACGCAGTATTTT	CASSFYADTQYF
TRBV6-6	TRBJ1-1	once	TRBD1	TGTGCCAGCAGCCCCGGGACAGCCAACACTGAAGCTTTCTTT	CASSPGTANTEAFF
TRBV7-2	TRBJ2-7	NA	NA	TGTGCCAGCAGCTCCTCCGCAGGCTACGAGCAGTACTTC	CASSSSAGYEQYF
TRBV6-4	TRBJ2-1	NA	NA	TGTGCCAGCAGTGAGGGGCTAGCAGCGAATGAGCAGTTCTTC	CASSEGLAANEQFF
TRBV6-5	TRBJ1-2	NA	TRBD1	TGTGCCAGCAGCCAGTCCGGACAGGGTACCTATGGCTACACCTTC	CASSQSGQGTYGYTF